The entry below describes one TCR beta chain. Its target is not known. TCRdb processed the 5' RACE reads anew with MiXCR; each CDR3 protein has one entry. The sample records around 770,000 distinct CDR3 sequences, roughly 19% being singletons. CDR1 is LNHNV and CDR2 is YYDKDF in the germline V gene (reference sequence). This CDR3 has 15 residues. Trimming cost V 1 base and J 1 base, with 5 bases left between them. This record belongs to a study of CD8 T cells in ankylosing spondylitis. Findings and limits, study-wide: In ankylosing spondylitis blood, a motif of about 8 highly homologous TCR beta variants appeared characteristic. Some motif variants had been reported before (in reactive arthritis synovial fluid and blood).

Sequencing input: blood, either unsorted or a sorted T cell fraction (not recorded which). This clonotype originated in a male donor with ankylosing spondylitis. The chain employs TRBV15 and TRBJ2-6; D is unresolved. CDR3 DNA: TGTGCCACCAGCAGAGTCCAGTCTGGGGCCAACGTCCTGACTTTC. This encodes CATSRVQSGANVLTF.